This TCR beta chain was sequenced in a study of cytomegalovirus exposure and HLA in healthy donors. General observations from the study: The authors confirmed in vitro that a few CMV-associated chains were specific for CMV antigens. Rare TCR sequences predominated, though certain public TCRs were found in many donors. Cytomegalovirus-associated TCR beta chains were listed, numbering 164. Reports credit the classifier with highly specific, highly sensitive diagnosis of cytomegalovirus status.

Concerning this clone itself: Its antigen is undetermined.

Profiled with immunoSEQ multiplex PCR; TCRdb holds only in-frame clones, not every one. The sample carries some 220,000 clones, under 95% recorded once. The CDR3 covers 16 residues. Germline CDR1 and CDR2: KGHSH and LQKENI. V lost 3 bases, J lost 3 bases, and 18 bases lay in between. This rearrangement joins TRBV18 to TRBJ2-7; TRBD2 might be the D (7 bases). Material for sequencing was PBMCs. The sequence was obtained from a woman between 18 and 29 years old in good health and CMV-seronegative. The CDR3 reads CASSPPPGGGLYEQYF. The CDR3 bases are TGTGCCAGCTCACCCCCCCCTGGGGGGGGCCTCTACGAGCAGTACTTC.